This is a list of T cell receptor beta chains from one sample in a study of cytomegalovirus exposure and HLA in healthy donors. The protocol was immunoSEQ multiplex PCR, while the TCRdb copy is restricted to in-frame clones and leaves out a portion. Among roughly 70,000 clones listed, around 97% were seen once. Sequencing was carried out using PBMCs. The receptor source for this set is a woman younger than 35 in good health and CMV-seropositive. Each CDR3 is given with its conserved first and last residue. D genes are given only for firm matches. Rows may omit the clone size; those that give it use once, few, many or a size class.

d_call: TRBD2; clone_size: -; v_call: TRBV29-1; cdr3_length: 15; j_call: TRBJ2-1; cdr3_nt: TGCAGCGTTGAAGATAGGACTAGCGGGAGCAATGAGCAGTTCTTC; cdr3_aa: CSVEDRTSGSNEQFF
d_call: TRBD2; clone_size: -; v_call: TRBV18; cdr3_length: 14; j_call: TRBJ2-1; cdr3_nt: TGTGCCAGCTCACTGGGGACTAGCGGGAATGAGCAGTTCTTC; cdr3_aa: CASSLGTSGNEQFF
d_call: TRBD2; clone_size: -; v_call: TRBV9; cdr3_length: 17; j_call: TRBJ2-3; cdr3_nt: TGTGCCAGCAGCGTAGAACTGACTAGCGGGCCCACAGATACGCAGTATTTT; cdr3_aa: CASSVELTSGPTDTQYF
d_call: -; clone_size: -; v_call: TRBV4-1; cdr3_length: 15; j_call: TRBJ2-7; cdr3_nt: TGCGCCAGCAGCCAATGGCACAGAGAAACCTACGAGCAGTACTTC; cdr3_aa: CASSQWHRETYEQYF
d_call: -; clone_size: once; v_call: TRBV7-9; cdr3_length: 14; j_call: TRBJ2-1; cdr3_nt: TGTGCCAGCAGCTTACAGGGTCCCTACAATGAGCAGTTCTTC; cdr3_aa: CASSLQGPYNEQFF
d_call: TRBD1; clone_size: -; v_call: TRBV19; cdr3_length: 16; j_call: TRBJ1-5; cdr3_nt: TGTGCCAGTAGTATGACCGGGACAGGGGGCCTACAGCCCCAGCATTTT; cdr3_aa: CASSMTGTGGLQPQHF
d_call: -; clone_size: -; v_call: TRBV27; cdr3_length: 16; j_call: TRBJ2-6; cdr3_nt: TGTGCCAGCAGTTTTTTGCGGGACTCTGGGGCCAACGTCCTGACTTTC; cdr3_aa: CASSFLRDSGANVLTF
d_call: TRBD1; clone_size: once; v_call: TRBV28; cdr3_length: 14; j_call: TRBJ1-5; cdr3_nt: TGTGCCAGCAGGCCCGGGACAGGGAATCAGCCCCAGCATTTT; cdr3_aa: CASRPGTGNQPQHF
d_call: TRBD2; clone_size: -; v_call: TRBV29-1; cdr3_length: 13; j_call: TRBJ2-1; cdr3_nt: TGCAGCGACCTAGCGGGATCCTACAATGAGCAGTTCTTC; cdr3_aa: CSDLAGSYNEQFF
d_call: TRBD1; clone_size: -; v_call: TRBV28; cdr3_length: 15; j_call: TRBJ1-1; cdr3_nt: TGTGCCAGCACCTTATGGACAGGCGGAACCACTGAAGCTTTCTTT; cdr3_aa: CASTLWTGGTTEAFF
d_call: TRBD2; clone_size: -; v_call: TRBV9; cdr3_length: 13; j_call: TRBJ2-7; cdr3_nt: TGTGCCAGCTCCCGGGACTATACCTACGAGCAGTACTTC; cdr3_aa: CASSRDYTYEQYF
d_call: -; clone_size: -; v_call: TRBV21-1; cdr3_length: 12; j_call: TRBJ2-1; cdr3_nt: TGTGCCAGTCCCTCGGTGGGCGCTGAGCAGTTCTTC; cdr3_aa: CASPSVGAEQFF
d_call: -; clone_size: -; v_call: TRBV6-1; cdr3_length: 17; j_call: TRBJ2-7; cdr3_nt: TGTGCCAGCAGTGAACATCTGCTTGACATCGTGTTCGGCGAGCAGTACTTC; cdr3_aa: CASSEHLLDIVFGEQYF
d_call: -; clone_size: -; v_call: TRBV7-6; cdr3_length: 13; j_call: TRBJ2-7; cdr3_nt: TGTGCCAGCAGCTCAAAGCCAACCTCCGAGCAGTACTTC; cdr3_aa: CASSSKPTSEQYF
d_call: -; clone_size: -; v_call: TRBV29-1; cdr3_length: 13; j_call: TRBJ1-1; cdr3_nt: TGCAGCGTTGAACGGGGGATGAACACTGAAGCTTTCTTT; cdr3_aa: CSVERGMNTEAFF
d_call: TRBD1; clone_size: -; v_call: TRBV6-5; cdr3_length: 15; j_call: TRBJ1-5; cdr3_nt: TGTGCCAGCAGCGAGACAGGGGACAGCAATCAGCCCCAGCATTTT; cdr3_aa: CASSETGDSNQPQHF
d_call: TRBD1; clone_size: -; v_call: TRBV19; cdr3_length: 14; j_call: TRBJ1-1; cdr3_nt: TGTGCCAGTAGTATTTCGACAGGGGGGCCTGAAGCTTTCTTT; cdr3_aa: CASSISTGGPEAFF
d_call: TRBD1; clone_size: -; v_call: TRBV4-1; cdr3_length: 17; j_call: TRBJ2-5; cdr3_nt: TGCGCCAGCAGCCAGAAAGGGGGCCTCGCGGTGGGGGAGACCCAGTACTTC; cdr3_aa: CASSQKGGLAVGETQYF
d_call: -; clone_size: once; v_call: TRBV19; cdr3_length: 15; j_call: TRBJ2-1; cdr3_nt: TGTGCCAGTAGTAATGGCGGAGGGATCTACAATGAGCAGTTCTTC; cdr3_aa: CASSNGGGIYNEQFF
d_call: -; clone_size: -; v_call: TRBV29-1; cdr3_length: 12; j_call: TRBJ2-4; cdr3_nt: TGCAGCGTTGAAGATTGGGAGGACATTCAGTACTTC; cdr3_aa: CSVEDWEDIQYF
d_call: TRBD2; clone_size: -; v_call: TRBV6-7; cdr3_length: 15; j_call: TRBJ2-3; cdr3_nt: TGTGCCAGCAGATCCCTGCGGGGGTGCACAGATACGCAGTATTTT; cdr3_aa: CASRSLRGCTDTQYF
d_call: -; clone_size: -; v_call: TRBV14; cdr3_length: 15; j_call: TRBJ1-4; cdr3_nt: TGTGCCAGCAGCCAGAACACAGGCGTTAATGAAAAACTGTTTTTT; cdr3_aa: CASSQNTGVNEKLFF
d_call: -; clone_size: -; v_call: TRBV28; cdr3_length: 16; j_call: TRBJ1-4; cdr3_nt: TGTGCCAGCAGTTCCAGATCCGGGACCAGGGGTGAAAAACTGTTTTTT; cdr3_aa: CASSSRSGTRGEKLFF
d_call: -; clone_size: -; v_call: TRBV11-3; cdr3_length: 15; j_call: TRBJ2-3; cdr3_nt: TGTGCCAGCAGCTTAGGGAGAAGAAGCACAGATACGCAGTATTTT; cdr3_aa: CASSLGRRSTDTQYF
d_call: -; clone_size: -; v_call: TRBV2; cdr3_length: 14; j_call: TRBJ1-4; cdr3_nt: TGTGCCAGCAGTCCTGCAACGGTTAATGAAAAACTGTTTTTT; cdr3_aa: CASSPATVNEKLFF
d_call: -; clone_size: -; v_call: TRBV6-1; cdr3_length: 16; j_call: TRBJ1-5; cdr3_nt: TGTGCCAGCAGTGAAGAACAGGCATATAGCAATCAGCCCCAGCATTTT; cdr3_aa: CASSEEQAYSNQPQHF
d_call: TRBD1; clone_size: -; v_call: TRBV18; cdr3_length: 11; j_call: TRBJ2-3; cdr3_nt: TGTGCCAGCTCAACCGGGACAGGGCAGTATTTT; cdr3_aa: CASSTGTGQYF
d_call: -; clone_size: -; v_call: TRBV7-9; cdr3_length: 12; j_call: TRBJ2-2; cdr3_nt: TGTGCCATTTCAGGGTTCACCGGGGAGCTGTTTTTT; cdr3_aa: CAISGFTGELFF
d_call: TRBD2; clone_size: -; v_call: TRBV13; cdr3_length: 15; j_call: TRBJ2-7; cdr3_nt: TGTGCCAGCAGCTTAGATCGAGCGGGAGCCCGCGAGCAGTACTTC; cdr3_aa: CASSLDRAGAREQYF
d_call: -; clone_size: -; v_call: TRBV6-5; cdr3_length: 15; j_call: TRBJ1-3; cdr3_nt: TGTGCCAGCAGTCCCTCCTTATTCTCTGGAAACACCATATATTTT; cdr3_aa: CASSPSLFSGNTIYF
d_call: TRBD1; clone_size: -; v_call: TRBV5-1; cdr3_length: 15; j_call: TRBJ1-1; cdr3_nt: TGCGCCAGCAGCCCTCGGGGGGACAGGGGGACTGAAGCTTTCTTT; cdr3_aa: CASSPRGDRGTEAFF
d_call: -; clone_size: -; v_call: TRBV6-5; cdr3_length: 11; j_call: TRBJ2-7; cdr3_nt: TGTGCCAGCAGTGAAACACCCGGGGAGTACTTC; cdr3_aa: CASSETPGEYF
d_call: -; clone_size: -; v_call: TRBV7-7; cdr3_length: 13; j_call: TRBJ1-1; cdr3_nt: TGTGCTAGCAGCTTAGCGTACGACAATGAAGCTTTCTTT; cdr3_aa: CASSLAYDNEAFF
d_call: -; clone_size: -; v_call: TRBV9; cdr3_length: 15; j_call: TRBJ2-6; cdr3_nt: TGTGCCAGCAGCGTAGTAACATCTGGGGCCAACGTCCTGACTTTC; cdr3_aa: CASSVVTSGANVLTF
d_call: -; clone_size: once; v_call: TRBV2; cdr3_length: 13; j_call: TRBJ1-1; cdr3_nt: TGTGCCAGCAGTCCCGGGAGAGGCACTGAAGCTTTCTTT; cdr3_aa: CASSPGRGTEAFF
d_call: TRBD1; clone_size: -; v_call: TRBV5-6; cdr3_length: 16; j_call: TRBJ1-2; cdr3_nt: TGTGCCAGCAGCCTAGAGGGGGCTCTCCCTAACTATGGCTACACCTTC; cdr3_aa: CASSLEGALPNYGYTF
d_call: -; clone_size: -; v_call: TRBV9; cdr3_length: 15; j_call: TRBJ2-1; cdr3_nt: TGTGCCAGCAGCGTAGCTATAGGACACTACAATGAGCAGTTCTTC; cdr3_aa: CASSVAIGHYNEQFF
d_call: TRBD2; clone_size: -; v_call: TRBV27; cdr3_length: 17; j_call: TRBJ2-1; cdr3_nt: TGTGCCAGCAGTTTGTGGACTAGCGGGAGAAGTAACAATGAGCAGTTCTTC; cdr3_aa: CASSLWTSGRSNNEQFF
d_call: -; clone_size: -; v_call: TRBV7-9; cdr3_length: 16; j_call: TRBJ1-3; cdr3_nt: TGTGCCAGCAGCCATATATTATCTGGGCCTGGAAACACCATATATTTT; cdr3_aa: CASSHILSGPGNTIYF
d_call: -; clone_size: -; v_call: TRBV14; cdr3_length: 15; j_call: TRBJ2-7; cdr3_nt: TGTGCCAGCAGCCAAGAGGGGGCAAGGGCCTACGAGCAGTACTTC; cdr3_aa: CASSQEGARAYEQYF
d_call: -; clone_size: -; v_call: TRBV28; cdr3_length: 15; j_call: TRBJ2-2; cdr3_nt: TGTGCCAGCAGCGAAGGGGGTTTCAACACCGGGGAGCTGTTTTTT; cdr3_aa: CASSEGGFNTGELFF
d_call: -; clone_size: -; v_call: TRBV28; cdr3_length: 15; j_call: TRBJ1-1; cdr3_nt: TGTGCCAGCACAACGGGGGAATTGAAGAACACTGAAGCTTTCTTT; cdr3_aa: CASTTGELKNTEAFF
d_call: TRBD1; clone_size: -; v_call: TRBV25-1; cdr3_length: 15; j_call: TRBJ1-1; cdr3_nt: TGTGCCAGCAGTTCCCGGACAGGGGGCGCAACTGAAGCTTTCTTT; cdr3_aa: CASSSRTGGATEAFF
d_call: TRBD2; clone_size: -; v_call: TRBV7-2; cdr3_length: 13; j_call: TRBJ2-7; cdr3_nt: TGTGCCAGCAGCTTACTAGCGGGGCACGAGCAGTACTTC; cdr3_aa: CASSLLAGHEQYF
d_call: -; clone_size: -; v_call: TRBV9; cdr3_length: 17; j_call: TRBJ2-5; cdr3_nt: TGTGCCAGCAGCCCTCCCTCGGGGGGCAGGGCCCAAGAGACCCAGTACTTC; cdr3_aa: CASSPPSGGRAQETQYF
d_call: TRBD2; clone_size: -; v_call: TRBV6-5; cdr3_length: 12; j_call: TRBJ2-1; cdr3_nt: TGTGCCAGCAGATACGGGGGGAATGAGCAGTTCTTC; cdr3_aa: CASRYGGNEQFF
d_call: -; clone_size: -; v_call: TRBV5-1; cdr3_length: 13; j_call: TRBJ2-5; cdr3_nt: TGCGCCAGCAGCTTGGGCGGAGGGGAGACCCAGTACTTC; cdr3_aa: CASSLGGGETQYF
d_call: -; clone_size: -; v_call: TRBV4-1; cdr3_length: 12; j_call: TRBJ1-5; cdr3_nt: TGCGCCAGCAGCCAGACAGGCCAGCCCCAGCATTTT; cdr3_aa: CASSQTGQPQHF
d_call: TRBD1; clone_size: -; v_call: TRBV9; cdr3_length: 17; j_call: TRBJ2-6; cdr3_nt: TGTGCCAGCAGCGTTAGACAGGGTTACTCTGGGGCCAACGTCCTGACTTTC; cdr3_aa: CASSVRQGYSGANVLTF
d_call: -; clone_size: -; v_call: TRBV6-5; cdr3_length: 15; j_call: TRBJ1-5; cdr3_nt: TGTGCCAGCAGTTATAGGGAGCCGTCCAATCAGCCCCAGCATTTT; cdr3_aa: CASSYREPSNQPQHF
d_call: -; clone_size: -; v_call: TRBV18; cdr3_length: 15; j_call: TRBJ1-5; cdr3_nt: TGTGCCAGCTCACCACCTTGGAGGGCAAATCAGCCCCAGCATTTT; cdr3_aa: CASSPPWRANQPQHF
d_call: TRBD2; clone_size: once; v_call: TRBV18; cdr3_length: 16; j_call: TRBJ2-1; cdr3_nt: TGTGCCAGCTCTAAACGCGGCGGGAGCTCCTACAATGAGCAGTTCTTC; cdr3_aa: CASSKRGGSSYNEQFF
d_call: -; clone_size: -; v_call: TRBV28; cdr3_length: 16; j_call: TRBJ2-7; cdr3_nt: TGTGCCAGCAGTTTTTCGGGGAAAAAGCCTTCCTACGAGCAGTACTTC; cdr3_aa: CASSFSGKKPSYEQYF
d_call: -; clone_size: -; v_call: TRBV30; cdr3_length: 13; j_call: TRBJ1-5; cdr3_nt: TGTGCCTGGAGTGTACCGGGATTAGCGCCCCAGCATTTT; cdr3_aa: CAWSVPGLAPQHF
d_call: -; clone_size: -; v_call: TRBV14; cdr3_length: 17; j_call: TRBJ2-4; cdr3_nt: TGTGCCAGCAGCCAAGATCCAGGAGGACTAGCCAAAAACATTCAGTACTTC; cdr3_aa: CASSQDPGGLAKNIQYF